The 29 T cell receptor beta chains reported below all come from one sample, sequenced in a study of T cells in Graves' hyperthyroidism and ophthalmopathy. There were TCR beta CDR3 regions amplified from RNA transcripts. The HTBI primer set drove a first-round RT-PCR of the TCR CDR3. TCRdb reprocessed the multiplex PCR reads with MiXCR, giving one entry per CDR3 protein. The data show almost 500,000 distinct CDR3 sequences, with roughly 23% seen just once and approximately 54% held by the top ten. Sequenced: blood. These receptor sequences come from a woman aged 65 to 85 with Graves' ophthalmopathy.

The chain couples TRBV11-2 to TRBJ1-4; D is perhaps TRBD1 (6 bases). The CDR3 extends over 15 amino acids. V lost 1 base, J lost 3 bases, and 9 bases lay in between. Looked up from germline, CDR1 is SGHAT and CDR2 is FQNNGV. This chain's CDR3 is CASSLGAGANEKLFF. The CDR3 DNA follows: TGTGCCAGCAGCTTAGGGGCAGGGGCTAATGAAAAACTGTTTTTT.

This chain uses TRBV20-1 with TRBJ2-1, with D perhaps TRBD2 (5 bases). This CDR3 region has 14 residues. CDR1 and CDR2 from the germline V gene are DFQATT and SNEGSKA (reference sequence). Deletions cut 6 bases from V and 8 bases from J, with 20 bases between. In nucleotides, the CDR3 is TGCAGTGCCGTAACACCCGCTAGCCGGCATGAGCAGTTCTTC. Encoded protein: CSAVTPASRHEQFF.

The chain employs TRBV6-1 and TRBJ2-1, with TRBD2 matching 7 bases. Germline CDR1 reads MNHNS; CDR2 reads SASEGT. The CDR3 has 14 amino acids. Losses at the gene ends were 7 bases for V and 6 bases for J; bases not matched to a gene: 9. DNA of the CDR3: TGTGCCAGCACAGAAGCCGGGAGGTTCAATGAGCAGTTCTTC. Translating gives CASTEAGRFNEQFF.

This clonotype was found many times. This chain links TRBV2 with TRBJ2-1; D unclear. This CDR3 has 11 amino acids. V dropped 7 bases and J dropped 9 bases, with 10 bases sitting between them. Looked up from germline, CDR1 is SNHLY and CDR2 is FYNNEI. The chain's CDR3 is CASTVGIEQFF. CDR3 bases: TGTGCCAGCACCGTGGGGATTGAGCAGTTCTTC.

There are a few counts of this clonotype. The rearrangement uses TRBV25-1 and TRBJ1-2; possibly TRBD1 for D (6 bases). The germline gives CDR1 MGHDK, CDR2 SYGVNS. Trimming took off 7 bases at V and 3 bases at J, with 18 bases between the two ends. The CDR3 length is 15 residues. The chain's CDR3 is CASIEYRASYYGYTF. The DNA of the CDR3 is TGTGCCAGCATAGAGTACAGGGCATCGTACTATGGCTACACCTTC.

This clonotype has more than one count but fewer than ten. The rearrangement joins TRBV30 to TRBJ2-2; TRBD2 aligns across 11 bases. The germline CDR1 and CDR2 sequences are GTSNPN and SVGIG (reference sequence). J was trimmed by 6 bases and V by 4 bases; bases with no gene match: 10. CDR3 length equals 16 residues. The CDR3 region is CAWKRGTSGSPGELFF. The CDR3 DNA is TGTGCCTGGAAGAGAGGAACTAGCGGGAGTCCCGGGGAGCTGTTTTTT.

This chain joins TRBV7-9 and TRBJ2-3; 7 bases map to TRBD2. This CDR3 is built from 20 residues. CDR1 is SEHNR, CDR2 FQNEAQ, per germline (reference sequence). The ends lost 4 bases at V and 6 bases at J; junction bases unmatched: 25. The CDR3 loop is CASSYPGLDTSAQRRDTQYF. The CDR3 region has the DNA TGTGCCAGCAGCTACCCCGGCTTGGATACTAGCGCCCAACGGCGCGATACGCAGTATTTT.

The sample holds many counts of this clonotype. V is TRBV2 and J is TRBJ2-5; D assignment may be TRBD1 or TRBD2 (5 bases each). Per germline, CDR1 SNHLY and CDR2 FYNNEI. CDR3 size: 14 residues. The V and J ends lost 5 bases and 4 bases respectively, with 14 bases between them. The DNA for the CDR3 is TGTGCCAGCAGTCAAGGAGTTGGGGGAGAGACCCAGTACTTC. Translating it yields CASSQGVGGETQYF.

The chain carries TRBV20-1 and TRBJ2-7; TRBD2 aligns across 12 bases. V gave up 3 bases and J gave up 3 bases; unmatched junction bases: 6. Germline loops: CDR1 DFQATT, CDR2 SNEGSKA (reference sequence). CDR3 size: 15 residues. The CDR3 here is CSARTSGSFFYEQYF. Written as DNA, the CDR3 is TGCAGTGCTAGGACTAGCGGGAGTTTTTTCTACGAGCAGTACTTC.

The V call is TRBV7-2, the J call TRBJ1-1; tentative D call: TRBD1 (6 bases). CDR1 and CDR2 from the germline V gene are SGHTA and FQGNSA. The CDR3 consists of 13 residues. Deletions cut 8 bases from V and 6 bases from J, with 16 bases between. CDR3 protein: CASAMGGGPEAFF. The DNA of the CDR3 is TGTGCCAGCGCTATGGGGGGGGGCCCTGAAGCTTTCTTT.

The chain couples TRBV4-3 to TRBJ1-4; perhaps TRBD1 as D (6 bases). V shed 0 bases and J shed 7 bases, with 15 bases lying between them. CDR3 length: 16 amino acids. Germline loops: CDR1 LGHNA, CDR2 YSLEER. The CDR3 coding sequence is TGCGCCAGCAGCCAAGAAATGGCACAGGGAGGTGAAAAACTGTTTTTT. Protein: CASSQEMAQGGEKLFF.

This clonotype appeared many times. The chain has TRBV20-1 and TRBJ1-1, with no clear D. The length of the CDR3 is 14 residues. V was trimmed by 6 bases and J by 1 base, leaving 15 bases between them. Germline CDR1 is DFQATT and CDR2 is SNEGSKA (reference sequence). As DNA, the CDR3 is TGCAGTGCCCCCTCGACGGAGGGGAACACTGAAGCTTTCTTT. Protein product: CSAPSTEGNTEAFF.

This clonotype has at least ten counts. The chain links TRBV11-3 to TRBJ1-1, with D hard to call. Between the trimmed V and J ends, which lost 3 bases and 4 bases, there was a span of 9 bases. The CDR3 consists of 13 residues. Per germline, CDR1 SGHNT and CDR2 YENEEA. The CDR3 DNA is TGTGCCAGCAGCTTGCAAACATTCACTGAAGCTTTCTTT. Amino acid sequence: CASSLQTFTEAFF. The whole variable domain, remainder taken from reference TRBV11-3 and TRBJ1-1, is EAGVVQSPRYKIIEKKQPVAFWCNPISGHNTLYWYLQNLGQGPELLIRYENEEAVDDSQLPKDRFSAERLKGVDSTLKIQPAELGDSAVYLCASSLQTFTEAFFGQGTRLTVV.

This clonotype was observed a handful of times. The J gene is TRBJ1-5, the V gene TRBV18; TRBD1 matches 7 bases. J gave up 3 bases and V 3 bases, and 8 bases lay outside the gene matches. This CDR3 is built from 16 residues. CDR1 is KGHSH and CDR2 is LQKENI in the germline V gene. The CDR3 region is CASSPVQGSNNQPQHF. The CDR3 DNA sequence: TGTGCCAGCTCACCGGTACAGGGGTCCAACAATCAGCCCCAGCATTTT.

V gene TRBV20-1 combines with J gene TRBJ2-2; the D gene could be TRBD1 or TRBD2 (6 bases each). V lost 3 bases and J lost 5, with 25 bases in between. Germline V gene sequence: CDR1 DFQATT, CDR2 SNEGSKA (reference sequence). The CDR3 runs to 18 residues. The chain's CDR3 is CSASAVSGGGIKTGELFF. The DNA for the CDR3 is TGCAGTGCTAGCGCGGTTTCTGGGGGCGGGATAAAAACCGGGGAGCTGTTTTTT.

The J gene is TRBJ2-7, the V gene TRBV6-1, with TRBD2 as a possible D gene (5 bases). Germline CDR1 and CDR2: MNHNS and SASEGT. The CDR3 sequence is 12 residues long. Trimming removed 5 bases at V and 5 bases at J, with 10 bases between. The CDR3: CASSFAGNEQYF. The CDR3 DNA reads TGTGCCAGCAGTTTCGCCGGGAACGAGCAGTACTTC.

This clonotype was detected many times. This chain links TRBV2 with TRBJ2-1, with 9 bases that match TRBD2. With V trimmed by 6 bases and J by 5 bases, 8 bases remained unmatched. Germline loops: CDR1 SNHLY, CDR2 FYNNEI. The CDR3 is made up of 15 amino acids. The CDR3 loop reads CASRETSGAHNEQFF. The CDR3 DNA reads TGTGCCAGCAGGGAGACTAGCGGAGCCCACAATGAGCAGTTCTTC.

This clonotype was observed a single time. This may be a read error, as it is one base from a much larger clone. V usage is TRBV28 and J usage is TRBJ2-3; TRBD2 agrees at 12 bases. The CDR3 sequence is 16 residues long. After removal of 6 bases from V and 1 base from J, the junction contained 5 bases not matched to a gene. In germline, CDR1 is MDHEN, CDR2 SYDVKM. CDR3 protein: CASSRTSGVGTDTQYF. In DNA, the CDR3 is TGTGCCAGCAGCCGGACTAGCGGGGTGGGCACAGATACGCAGTATTTT.

The V and J genes are TRBV30 and TRBJ2-3, with D possibly TRBD2 on 5 matching bases. V gave up 5 bases and J gave up 3 bases, with 18 bases separating them. CDR3 length equals 15 residues. Germline V lookup: CDR1 GTSNPN, CDR2 SVGIG (reference sequence). The CDR3 nucleotides are TGTGCCTGGGGTGCCCCTACGGGGTTTACAGATACGCAGTATTTT. Protein: CAWGAPTGFTDTQYF.

CDR3 bases: TGTGCCAGCAGCTTAGGCGGGAGCAACAATGAGCAGTTCTTC. It yields the protein CASSLGGSNNEQFF. V and J are TRBV7-2 and TRBJ2-1, with TRBD2 identical over 7 bases. V gave up 1 base and J gave up 5 bases; unmatched junction bases: 2. Germline CDR1 reads SGHTA; CDR2 reads FQGNSA. This CDR3 has 14 residues.

The chain uses TRBV5-1 and TRBJ1-6; 9 positions match TRBD1. V shed 4 bases and J 10 bases; nucleotides not matched to a gene: 15. CDR3 length equals 17 residues. Per the germline V gene, CDR1 is SGHRS and CDR2 is YFSETQ. CDR3 protein: CASSVEPGQGVVSPLHF. CDR3 sequence (DNA): TGCGCCAGCAGCGTAGAACCGGGACAGGGTGTCGTGTCACCCCTCCACTTT.

This clonotype was detected only a few times. V and J are TRBV19 and TRBJ2-3; a possible D gene is TRBD2 (6 bases). The germline CDR1 and CDR2 sequences are LNHDA and SQIVND (reference sequence). The CDR3 totals 15 residues. V was clipped by 2 bases and J by 0 bases, with 9 bases between them. The CDR3 nucleotides read TGTGCCAGTAGTATATTCGGGACTAGCACAGATACGCAGTATTTT. Protein sequence: CASSIFGTSTDTQYF.

This sequence joins TRBV6-1 and TRBJ1-5; D not certain. Trimming removed 8 bases at V and 5 bases at J, with 19 bases between. Per the germline V gene, CDR1 is MNHNS and CDR2 is SASEGT. The CDR3 has 15 residues. CDR3 nucleotide sequence: TGTGCCAGCCAAAACACCAGGAAAAGTTATCAGCCCCAGCATTTT. This sequence encodes CASQNTRKSYQPQHF.

In this sample, this clonotype turned up a few times. The genes are TRBV18 and TRBJ2-7, with D unclear. In germline, CDR1 is KGHSH, CDR2 LQKENI. The CDR3 is made up of 15 amino acids. With 4 bases removed from V and 1 base from J, the gap between germline ends came to 14 bases. The CDR3: CASSRSSGSSYEQYF. CDR3 coding DNA: TGTGCCAGCTCACGTTCTTCGGGTTCGTCCTACGAGCAGTACTTC.

This chain links TRBV7-2 with TRBJ2-7, with D possibly matching TRBD2 (5 bases). There are 15 residues in the CDR3. Germline CDR1 and CDR2: SGHTA and FQGNSA. V lost 5 bases and J lost 4, with 18 bases in between. As DNA, the CDR3 is TGTGCCAGCAGCAGAAGGAGAACTAGGGTGTACGAGCAGTACTTC. It specifies CASSRRRTRVYEQYF.

This clonotype was observed a handful of times. This rearrangement joins TRBV3-1 to TRBJ1-6; D unclear. The germline V gene encodes CDR1 LGHDT and CDR2 YNNKEL (reference sequence). V was clipped by 4 bases and J by 8 bases, with 9 bases between them. This CDR3 contains 13 residues. CDR3 residues: CASSLKYHSPLHF. CDR3 nucleotides: TGTGCCAGCAGCCTAAAGTACCATTCACCCCTCCACTTT.

This clonotype has only a few counts. The V and J genes are TRBV20-1 and TRBJ2-2; D not certain. The CDR3 is 15 amino acids. V shed 0 bases and J shed 4 bases, with 12 bases lying between them. The germline CDR1 and CDR2 sequences are DFQATT and SNEGSKA (reference sequence). The CDR3 DNA follows: TGCAGTGCTAGAGATGTTCAAGCTCGCACCGGGGAGCTGTTTTTT. This encodes CSARDVQARTGELFF.

V gene TRBV3-1 combines with J gene TRBJ2-3, with D hard to call. V was pared by 0 bases and J by 4 bases, with 8 bases between. Germline V gene sequence: CDR1 LGHDT, CDR2 YNNKEL (reference sequence). This CDR3 has 14 amino acids. The CDR3 reads CASSQDGGPDTQYF. DNA for the CDR3: TGTGCCAGCAGCCAAGACGGTGGACCAGATACGCAGTATTTT.

At least ten counts were recorded for this clonotype. The rearrangement uses TRBV12-3 or TRBV12-4 and TRBJ2-1; TRBD2 aligns across 8 bases. The CDR3 has 15 amino acids. The junction had 9 bases not matched to a gene; V was cut back by 4 bases and J by 7 bases. The CDR3 DNA sequence: TGTGCCAGCAGTTCCTCCGGGACTAGAGCGAATGAGCAGTTCTTC. It encodes CASSSSGTRANEQFF.